This T cell receptor (beta chain) is drawn from a study of T cell changes during pregnancy in multiple sclerosis. The junction had 9 bases not matched to a gene; V was cut back by 4 bases and J by 6 bases. Per germline, CDR1 SGHRS and CDR2 YFSETQ. The CDR3 consists of 14 residues. Clones were read by immunoSEQ multiplex PCR, and TCRdb kept only the in-frame ones, dropping some. The repertoire holds around 72,000 clones, 90% to 95% seen once, with roughly 2.1% in the top ten. This receptor was identified in a female donor in good health, enrolled as a control in a pregnancy study. The specimen was peripheral blood, collected in the second trimester of pregnancy. The rearrangement joins TRBV5-1 to TRBJ2-7; 8 nucleotides match TRBD1. CDR3 coding DNA: TGCGCCAGCAGCACCGACAGGGGTGGGAGCGAGCAGTACTTC. This gives the protein CASSTDRGGSEQYF.